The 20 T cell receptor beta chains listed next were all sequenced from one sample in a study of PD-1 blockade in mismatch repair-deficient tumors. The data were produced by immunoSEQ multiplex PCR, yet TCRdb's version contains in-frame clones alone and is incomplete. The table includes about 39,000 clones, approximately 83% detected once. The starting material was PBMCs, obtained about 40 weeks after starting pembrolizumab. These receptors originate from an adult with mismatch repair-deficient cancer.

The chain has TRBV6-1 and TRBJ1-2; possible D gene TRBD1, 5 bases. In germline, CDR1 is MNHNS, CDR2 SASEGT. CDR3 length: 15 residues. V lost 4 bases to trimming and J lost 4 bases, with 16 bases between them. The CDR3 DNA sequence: TGTGCCAGCAGTGGGACGGGGGTTGCGGCCTATGGCTACACCTTC. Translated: CASSGTGVAAYGYTF.

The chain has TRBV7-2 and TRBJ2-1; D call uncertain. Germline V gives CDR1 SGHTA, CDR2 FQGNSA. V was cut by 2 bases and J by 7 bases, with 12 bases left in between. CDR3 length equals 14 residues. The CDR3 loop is CASSLLSAANEQFF. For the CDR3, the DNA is TGTGCCAGCAGCTTACTTTCGGCGGCTAATGAGCAGTTCTTC.

CDR3 region: CASSTGQAVQYF. The CDR3 DNA reads as TGCGCCAGCAGCACGGGACAGGCAGTTCAGTACTTC. V is TRBV5-1 and J is TRBJ2-4; 8 bases match TRBD1. This CDR3 contains 12 residues. Germline V gene lookup returns CDR1 SGHRS and CDR2 YFSETQ. The trim removed 4 bases at V and 11 bases at J, leaving 5 bases unmatched.

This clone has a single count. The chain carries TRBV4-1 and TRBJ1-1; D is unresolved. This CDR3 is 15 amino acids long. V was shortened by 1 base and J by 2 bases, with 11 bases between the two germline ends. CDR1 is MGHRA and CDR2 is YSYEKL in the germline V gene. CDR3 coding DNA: TGCGCCAGCAGCCAAGTGGCGGCGGGCAACACTGAAGCTTTCTTT. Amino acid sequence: CASSQVAAGNTEAFF.

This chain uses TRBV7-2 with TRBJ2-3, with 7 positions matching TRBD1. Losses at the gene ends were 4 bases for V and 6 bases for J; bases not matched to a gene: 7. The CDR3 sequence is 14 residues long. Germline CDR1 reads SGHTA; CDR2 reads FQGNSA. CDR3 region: CASSYDQGVDTQYF. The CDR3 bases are TGTGCCAGCAGCTACGACCAGGGGGTTGATACGCAGTATTTT.

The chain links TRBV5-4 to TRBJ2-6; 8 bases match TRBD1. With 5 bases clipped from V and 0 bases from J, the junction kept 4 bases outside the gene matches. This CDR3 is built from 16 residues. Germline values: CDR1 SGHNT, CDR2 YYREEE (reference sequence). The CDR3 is CASRRTGGSGANVLTF. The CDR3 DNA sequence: TGTGCCAGCAGAAGAACAGGGGGCTCTGGGGCCAACGTCCTGACTTTC.

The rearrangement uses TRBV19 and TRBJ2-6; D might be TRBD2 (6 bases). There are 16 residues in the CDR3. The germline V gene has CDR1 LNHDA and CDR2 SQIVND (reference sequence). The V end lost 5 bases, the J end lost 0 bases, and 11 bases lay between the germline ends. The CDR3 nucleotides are TGTGCCAGTAGTCCTGGGACTTTCTCTGGGGCCAACGTCCTGACTTTC. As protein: CASSPGTFSGANVLTF.

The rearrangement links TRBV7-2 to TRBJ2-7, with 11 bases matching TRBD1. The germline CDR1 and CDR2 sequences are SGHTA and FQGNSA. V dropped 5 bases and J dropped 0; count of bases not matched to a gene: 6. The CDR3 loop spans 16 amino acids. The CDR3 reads CASSMSGTGGSYEQYF. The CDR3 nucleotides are TGTGCCAGCAGCATGTCCGGGACAGGGGGCTCCTACGAGCAGTACTTC.

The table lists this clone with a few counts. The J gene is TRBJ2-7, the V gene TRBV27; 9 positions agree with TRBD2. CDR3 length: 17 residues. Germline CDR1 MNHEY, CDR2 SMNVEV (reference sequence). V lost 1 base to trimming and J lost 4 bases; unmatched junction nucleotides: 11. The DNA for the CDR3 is TGTGCCAGCAGTTTATATAGAATGCGGGAGGGCGGATACGAGCAGTACTTC. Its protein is CASSLYRMREGGYEQYF.

CDR3 region: CASSLLAGGKEQFF. The CDR3 nucleotides read TGTGCCAGCAGTTTACTAGCGGGAGGTAAAGAGCAGTTCTTC. The chain is built from TRBV28 and TRBJ2-1; 11 nucleotides match TRBD2. Germline CDR1 is MDHEN and CDR2 is SYDVKM. With V trimmed by 2 bases and J by 10 bases, 4 bases remained unmatched. This CDR3 region has 14 residues.

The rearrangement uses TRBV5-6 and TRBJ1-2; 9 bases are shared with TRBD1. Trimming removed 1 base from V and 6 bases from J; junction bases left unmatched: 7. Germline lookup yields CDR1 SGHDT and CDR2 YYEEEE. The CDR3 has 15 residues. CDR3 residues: CASSLTGTGLHGYTF. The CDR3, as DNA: TGTGCCAGCAGCTTGACCGGGACAGGGCTACATGGCTACACCTTC.

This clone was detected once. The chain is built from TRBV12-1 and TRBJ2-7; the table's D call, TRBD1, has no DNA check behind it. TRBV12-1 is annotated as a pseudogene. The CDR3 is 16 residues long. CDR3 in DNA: TGTGCCAGCAGCTTTATTGCCAACAGGGATCCCTACGAGCAGTACTTC. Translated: CASSFIANRDPYEQYF.

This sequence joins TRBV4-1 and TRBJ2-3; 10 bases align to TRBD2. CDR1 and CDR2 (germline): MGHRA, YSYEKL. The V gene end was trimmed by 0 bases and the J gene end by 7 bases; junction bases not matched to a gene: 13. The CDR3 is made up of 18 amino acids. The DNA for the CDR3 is TGCGCCAGCAGCCAAGATGTGAGGGCTAGCGGGAGCAGACATACGCAGTATTTT. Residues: CASSQDVRASGSRHTQYF.

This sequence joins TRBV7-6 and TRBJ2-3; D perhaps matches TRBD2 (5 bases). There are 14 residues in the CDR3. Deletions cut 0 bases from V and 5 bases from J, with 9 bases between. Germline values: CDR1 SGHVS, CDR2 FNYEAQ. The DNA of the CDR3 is TGTGCCAGCAGCTTAGCGCCGGGAATAGATACGCAGTATTTT. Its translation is CASSLAPGIDTQYF.

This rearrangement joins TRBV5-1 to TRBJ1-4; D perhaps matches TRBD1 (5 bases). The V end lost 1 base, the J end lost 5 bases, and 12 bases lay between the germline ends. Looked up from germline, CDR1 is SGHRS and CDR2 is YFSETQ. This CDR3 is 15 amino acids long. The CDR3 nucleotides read TGCGCCAGCAGCTTGTTAGACAGCAGCAATGAAAAACTGTTTTTT. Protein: CASSLLDSSNEKLFF.

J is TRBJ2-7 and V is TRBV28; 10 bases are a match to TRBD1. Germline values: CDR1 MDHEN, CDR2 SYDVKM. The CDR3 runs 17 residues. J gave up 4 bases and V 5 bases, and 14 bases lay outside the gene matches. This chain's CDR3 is CASSALGGQGIRYEQYF. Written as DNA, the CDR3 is TGTGCCAGCAGTGCTTTGGGGGGACAGGGGATTCGATACGAGCAGTACTTC.

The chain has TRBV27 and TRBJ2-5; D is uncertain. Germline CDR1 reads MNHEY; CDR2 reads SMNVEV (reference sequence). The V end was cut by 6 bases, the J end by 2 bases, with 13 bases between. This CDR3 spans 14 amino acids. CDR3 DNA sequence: TGTGCCAGCAGGCCGACAAACTTTCAAGAGACCCAGTACTTC. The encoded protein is CASRPTNFQETQYF.

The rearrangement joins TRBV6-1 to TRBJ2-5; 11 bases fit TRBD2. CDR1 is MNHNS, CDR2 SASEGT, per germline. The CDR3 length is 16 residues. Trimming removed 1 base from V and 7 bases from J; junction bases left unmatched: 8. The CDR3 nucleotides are TGTGCCAGCAGTGAAGGGGGTAGCGGGAGGGCCACGACCCAGTACTTC. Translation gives CASSEGGSGRATTQYF.

Here the CDR3 DNA reads TGCAGCGCGGGGGAATCGGTCGGGCAGTACTTC. Protein: CSAGESVGQYF. The chain has TRBV29-1 and TRBJ2-7; D might be TRBD2 (6 bases). The CDR3 has 11 residues. CDR1 SQVTM and CDR2 ANQGSEA come from the germline V gene. Trimming left V 7 bases short and J 9 bases short, with 16 bases between.

CDR3 sequence (DNA): TGTGCCAGCAGTCGACACGATACAGGATGGCGGCCCTACGAGCAGTACTTC. Translated: CASSRHDTGWRPYEQYF. V and J are TRBV13 and TRBJ2-7; possible D gene TRBD1, 5 bases. V was pared by 6 bases and J by 2 bases, with 23 bases between. Looked up from germline, CDR1 is PRHDT and CDR2 is FYEKMQ (reference sequence). This CDR3 has 17 residues.